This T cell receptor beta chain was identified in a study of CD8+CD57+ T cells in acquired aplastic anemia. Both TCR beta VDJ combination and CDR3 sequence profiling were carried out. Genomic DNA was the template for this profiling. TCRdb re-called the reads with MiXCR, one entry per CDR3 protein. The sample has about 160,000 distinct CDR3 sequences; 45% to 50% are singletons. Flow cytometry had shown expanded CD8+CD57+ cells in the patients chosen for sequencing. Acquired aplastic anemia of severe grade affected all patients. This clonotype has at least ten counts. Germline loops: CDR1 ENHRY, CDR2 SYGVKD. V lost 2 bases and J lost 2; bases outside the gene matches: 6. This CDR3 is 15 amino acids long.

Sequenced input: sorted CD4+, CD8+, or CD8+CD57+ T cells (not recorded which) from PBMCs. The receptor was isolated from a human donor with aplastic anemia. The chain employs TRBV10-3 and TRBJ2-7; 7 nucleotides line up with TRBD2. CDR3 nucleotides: TGTGCCATCAGTGAGGACGCGGGGAGGGCCTACGAGCAGTACTTC. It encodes CAISEDAGRAYEQYF.